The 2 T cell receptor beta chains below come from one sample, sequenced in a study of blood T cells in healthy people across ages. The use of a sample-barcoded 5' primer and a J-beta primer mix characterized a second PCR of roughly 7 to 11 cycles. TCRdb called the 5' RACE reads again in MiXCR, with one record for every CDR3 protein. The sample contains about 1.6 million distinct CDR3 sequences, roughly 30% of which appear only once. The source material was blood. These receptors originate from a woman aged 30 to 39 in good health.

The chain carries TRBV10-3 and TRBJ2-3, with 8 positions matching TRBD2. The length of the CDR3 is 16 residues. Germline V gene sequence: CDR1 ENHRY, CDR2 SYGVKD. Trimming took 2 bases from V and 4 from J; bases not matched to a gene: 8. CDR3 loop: CAISEGREGRADTQYF. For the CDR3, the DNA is TGTGCCATCAGTGAGGGTCGGGAGGGCCGTGCAGATACGCAGTATTTT.

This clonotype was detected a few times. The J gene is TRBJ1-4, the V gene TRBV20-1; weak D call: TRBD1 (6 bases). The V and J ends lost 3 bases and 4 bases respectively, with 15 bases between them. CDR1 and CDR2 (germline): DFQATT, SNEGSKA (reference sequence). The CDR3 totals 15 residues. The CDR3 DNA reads TGCAGTGCTAGGGATCAGGGGTCCCATAATGAAAAACTGTTTTTT. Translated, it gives CSARDQGSHNEKLFF.